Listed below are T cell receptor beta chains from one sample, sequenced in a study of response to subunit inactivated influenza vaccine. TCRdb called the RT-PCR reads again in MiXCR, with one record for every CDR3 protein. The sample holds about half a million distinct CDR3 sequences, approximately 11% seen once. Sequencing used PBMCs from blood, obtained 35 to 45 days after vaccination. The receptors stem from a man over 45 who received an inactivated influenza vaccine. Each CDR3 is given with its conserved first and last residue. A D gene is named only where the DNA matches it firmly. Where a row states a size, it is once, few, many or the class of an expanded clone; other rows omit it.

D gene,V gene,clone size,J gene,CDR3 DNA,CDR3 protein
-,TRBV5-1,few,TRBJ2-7,TGCGCCAGCAGCTTGGAACGGGGGCTCCTCAACGAGCAGTACTTC,CASSLERGLLNEQYF
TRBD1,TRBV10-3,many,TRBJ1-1,TGTGCCATCAGTGACTGGGGGACAGCCCGGATGGGGACTGAAGCTTTCTTT,CAISDWGTARMGTEAFF
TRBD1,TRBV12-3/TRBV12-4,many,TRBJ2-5,TGTGCCAGCAGCCCGGACAGGGGGCTGGAGACCCAGTACTTC,CASSPDRGLETQYF
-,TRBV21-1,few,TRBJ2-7,TGTGCCAGCAGCAAATCGGCAGGGGGCATTTACGAGCAGTACTTC,CASSKSAGGIYEQYF
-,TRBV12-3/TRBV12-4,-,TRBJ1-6,TGTGCCAGCCGGGGGGGGCGGTTTTCACCCCTCCACTTT,CASRGGRFSPLHF
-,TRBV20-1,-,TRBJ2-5,TGCAGTGCGGAGGGCCGAAAAGAGACCCAGTACTTC,CSAEGRKETQYF
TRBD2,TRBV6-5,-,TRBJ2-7,TGTGCCAGCAGTTACCAGCTAGCGGGAGACGTTGACGAGCAGTACTTC,CASSYQLAGDVDEQYF
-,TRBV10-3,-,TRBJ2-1,TGTGCCATCAGCATCTGGTCGAGTAATAGGGGATCATACAATGAGCAGTTCTTC,CAISIWSSNRGSYNEQFF
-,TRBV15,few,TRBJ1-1,TGTGCCACCAGCAGAGTCGGGGGATCGAACACTGAAGCTTTCTTT,CATSRVGGSNTEAFF
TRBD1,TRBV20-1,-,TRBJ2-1,TGCAGTGCTACCCCCGGGACAGGGGGTTACAATGAGCAGTTCTTC,CSATPGTGGYNEQFF
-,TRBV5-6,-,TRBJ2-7,TGTGCCAGCAGCTTAGGCAACCGGCCTTCCTACGAGCAGTACTTC,CASSLGNRPSYEQYF
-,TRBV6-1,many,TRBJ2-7,TGTGCCAGCAGTCCTGGACAGCTCTTGAAGGGCGAGCAGTACTTC,CASSPGQLLKGEQYF
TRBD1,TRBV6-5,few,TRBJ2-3,TGTGCCAGCAGTTATGGACAGGGGTCAGATACGCAGTATTTT,CASSYGQGSDTQYF
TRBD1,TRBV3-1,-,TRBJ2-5,TGTGCCAGCAGCCCGGGGACAGGGACCTACCAAGAGACCCAGTACTTC,CASSPGTGTYQETQYF
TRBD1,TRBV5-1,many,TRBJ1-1,TGCGCCAGCAGCTTGGCGGGACAGGGGAGAACTGAAGCTTTCTTT,CASSLAGQGRTEAFF
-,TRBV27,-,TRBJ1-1,TGTGCCAGCAGTTTGCGGGGCGGGGTCACTGAAGCTTTCTTT,CASSLRGGVTEAFF
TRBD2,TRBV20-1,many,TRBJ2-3,TGCAGTGTTACACCGGGACTAGCTACAGATACGCAGTATTTT,CSVTPGLATDTQYF
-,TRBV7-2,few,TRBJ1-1,TGTGCCAGCAGCTTAGCGGTGGGATGGGGCACTGAAGCTTTCTTT,CASSLAVGWGTEAFF
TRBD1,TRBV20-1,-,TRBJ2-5,TGCAGTGCTCTAGACAGGGGAGGAAAAGAGACCCAGTACTTC,CSALDRGGKETQYF
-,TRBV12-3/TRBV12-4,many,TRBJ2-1,TGTGCCAGCGGATCCGCTAGGTCTGGGGTACACAATGAGCAGTTCTTC,CASGSARSGVHNEQFF
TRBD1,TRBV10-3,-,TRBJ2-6,TGTGCCACCGCAGGGGCCGGGACAGGGCGCTCTGGGGCCAACGTCCTGACTTTC,CATAGAGTGRSGANVLTF
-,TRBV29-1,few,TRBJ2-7,TGCAGCGTCATAACCGGGACACCTCTCTACGAGCAGTACTTC,CSVITGTPLYEQYF
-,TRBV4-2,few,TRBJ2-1,TGTGCCAGCAGCCACCCCCGGGACTACAATGAGCAGTTCTTC,CASSHPRDYNEQFF